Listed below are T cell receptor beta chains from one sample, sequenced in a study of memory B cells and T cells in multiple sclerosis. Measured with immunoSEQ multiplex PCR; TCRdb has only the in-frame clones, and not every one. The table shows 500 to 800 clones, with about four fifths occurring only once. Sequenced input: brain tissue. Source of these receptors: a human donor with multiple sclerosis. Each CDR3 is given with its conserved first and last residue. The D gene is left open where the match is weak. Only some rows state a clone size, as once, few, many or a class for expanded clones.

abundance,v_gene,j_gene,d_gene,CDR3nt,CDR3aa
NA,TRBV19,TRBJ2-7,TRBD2,TGTGCCAGTAGTCGGACTAGGATACTGAGCCCCTACGAGCAGTACTTC,CASSRTRILSPYEQYF
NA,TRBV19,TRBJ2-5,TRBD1,TGTGCCAGTATGGGCCGATTAGCGACAGGGCGAGAGACCCAGTACTTC,CASMGRLATGRETQYF
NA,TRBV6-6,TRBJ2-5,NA,TGTGCCAGCAGGCGAGGGGCGGTCGAGACCCAGTACTTC,CASRRGAVETQYF
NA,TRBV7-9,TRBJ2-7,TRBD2,TGTGCCAGCAGCTCCGGCGGGGGGGCCGCCTACGAGCAGTACTTC,CASSSGGGAAYEQYF
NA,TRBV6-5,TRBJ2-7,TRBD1,TGTGCCAGCCGGACAGGCTATCGCGAGCAGTACTTC,CASRTGYREQYF
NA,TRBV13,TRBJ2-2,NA,TGTGCCAGCAGCTTAGCTCAGGGGAGCACCGGGGAGCTGTTTTTT,CASSLAQGSTGELFF
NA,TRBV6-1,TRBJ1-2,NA,TGTGCCAGCAGGGGGTCTAACTATGGCTACACCTTC,CASRGSNYGYTF
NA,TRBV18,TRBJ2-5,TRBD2,TGTGCCAGCTCACCATTTCCGGGACTAGCGGGAGGCGTAGGATGGGAGACCCAGTACTTC,CASSPFPGLAGGVGWETQYF
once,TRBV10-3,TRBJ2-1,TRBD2,TGTGCCATCAGGGGTGGACTAGCGGGAAAAAATGAGCAGTTCTTC,CAIRGGLAGKNEQFF
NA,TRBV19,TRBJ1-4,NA,TGTGCCACCCAACCGGGCGCTTCCTCTGGAAAACTGTTTTTT,CATQPGASSGKLFF
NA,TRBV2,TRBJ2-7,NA,TGTGCCAGCAGTGACCGGATAAGGTACGAGCAGTACTTC,CASSDRIRYEQYF